These 18 T cell receptor beta chains were sequenced from one sample in a study of cytomegalovirus exposure and HLA in healthy donors. PCR amplification relied on 60 Vbeta primers (plus 13 Jbeta primers). Using immunoSEQ multiplex PCR, the repertoire was profiled, and TCRdb retains in-frame clones only, with some absent. This sample has about 63,000 clones; under 85% occur once, and the top ten carry 2.9%. Sequenced input: PBMCs. These receptors all come from a woman in her twenties or thirties in good health and CMV-seronegative.

This chain links TRBV10-3 with TRBJ2-6, with D maybe TRBD2 (6 bases). The V end lost 6 bases, the J end lost 4 bases, and 10 bases lay between the germline ends. There are 14 residues in the CDR3. Germline values: CDR1 ENHRY, CDR2 SYGVKD. CDR3 sequence (DNA): TGTGCCATCAGGCCCGGAGGGGGGGCCAACGTCCTGACTTTC. This encodes CAIRPGGGANVLTF.

The chain uses TRBV4-1 and TRBJ2-3; TRBD2 matches at 10 bases. The germline CDR1 and CDR2 sequences are MGHRA and YSYEKL. The CDR3 is 15 residues long. J lost 5 bases, V lost 2 bases, and 4 bases had no gene match. Here the CDR3 DNA reads TGCGCCAGCAGCCAATCTGGACTAGCGGTAGATACGCAGTATTTT. Translated, it gives CASSQSGLAVDTQYF.

J is TRBJ2-3 and V is TRBV9; TRBD2 matches 9 bases. Germline loops: CDR1 SGDLS, CDR2 YYNGEE. Germline trimming cut 0 bases from V and 0 bases from J; bases unmatched to any gene: 5. This CDR3 spans 17 amino acids. As DNA, the CDR3 is TGTGCCAGCAGCGTAGGGACTAGCGTCTCTAGCACAGATACGCAGTATTTT. Translation gives CASSVGTSVSSTDTQYF.

V and J are TRBV14 and TRBJ1-1; D uncertain. CDR1 SGHDN and CDR2 FVKESK come from the germline V gene. Trimming stripped 6 bases from V and 1 base from J, with 15 bases between. The CDR3 totals 15 residues. The CDR3 nucleotides read TGTGCCAGCAGTCCAAAGTGGCAGGAGAACACTGAAGCTTTCTTT. Protein sequence: CASSPKWQENTEAFF.

The chain uses TRBV5-6 and TRBJ2-5; D is perhaps TRBD1 (6 bases). The germline V and J ends were trimmed by 2 bases and 0 bases, with 11 bases remaining between them. There are 15 residues in the CDR3. Germline V gene lookup returns CDR1 SGHDT and CDR2 YYEEEE. CDR3 coding DNA: TGTGCCAGCAGCTTCATAGGGGGATACCAAGAGACCCAGTACTTC. Translated, it gives CASSFIGGYQETQYF. Full variable domain (rest looked up from reference TRBV5-6 and TRBJ2-5): DAGVTQSPTHLIKTRGQQVTLRCSPKSGHDTVSWYQQALGQGPQFIFQYYEEEERQRGNFPDRFSGHQFPNYSSELNVNALLLGDSALYLCASSFIGGYQETQYFGPGTRLLVL.

This clone was recorded a few times. The J gene is TRBJ2-5, the V gene TRBV2; D is undetermined. Deletions cut 6 bases from V and 0 bases from J, with 2 bases between. The CDR3 loop spans 11 amino acids. Per germline, CDR1 SNHLY and CDR2 FYNNEI. CDR3: CASSDQETQYF. CDR3 coding DNA: TGTGCCAGCAGCGACCAAGAGACCCAGTACTTC. Full variable domain (rest looked up from reference TRBV2 and TRBJ2-5): EPEVTQTPSHQVTQMGQEVILRCVPISNHLYFYWYRQILGQKVEFLVSFYNNEISEKSEIFDDQFSVERPDGSNFTLKIRSTKLEDSAMYFCASSDQETQYFGPGTRLLVL.

This clone has a handful of counts. This chain connects TRBV9 to TRBJ2-1, with D possibly matching TRBD1 (6 bases). The V gene lost 3 bases and the J gene lost 1 base, with 14 bases spanning the gap. Germline loops: CDR1 SGDLS, CDR2 YYNGEE. The CDR3 loop spans 16 amino acids. Here the CDR3 reads CASSGGGPRSYNEQFF. The CDR3 coding sequence is TGTGCCAGCAGCGGAGGGGGACCCAGGTCCTACAATGAGCAGTTCTTC.

The V gene is TRBV2, the J gene TRBJ1-1, with D perhaps matching TRBD1 (6 bases). This CDR3 region has 14 residues. The V gene lost 7 bases and the J gene lost 3 bases, with 15 bases spanning the gap. CDR1 SNHLY and CDR2 FYNNEI come from the germline V gene. The CDR3 coding sequence is TGTGCCAGCATGCGGGGGCTTGTATACACTGAAGCTTTCTTT. The encoded protein is CASMRGLVYTEAFF. The full variable domain, its missing parts supplied by reference TRBV2 and TRBJ1-1, is EPEVTQTPSHQVTQMGQEVILRCVPISNHLYFYWYRQILGQKVEFLVSFYNNEISEKSEIFDDQFSVERPDGSNFTLKIRSTKLEDSAMYFCASMRGLVYTEAFFGQGTRLTVV.

The rearrangement uses TRBV18 and TRBJ2-7; TRBD1 aligns across 11 bases. V lost 2 bases and J lost 5; bases outside the gene matches: 5. The CDR3 sequence is 15 residues long. From germline, CDR1 is KGHSH and CDR2 LQKENI. The CDR3 DNA follows: TGTGCCAGCTCACCATTGGACAGGGGGCTCCACGAGCAGTACTTC. It codes for CASSPLDRGLHEQYF.

The J gene is TRBJ2-7, the V gene TRBV2, with D possibly matching TRBD1 (5 bases). Germline lookup yields CDR1 SNHLY and CDR2 FYNNEI. This CDR3 is 13 amino acids long. CDR3 residues: CASREDSVYEQYV. For the CDR3, the DNA is TGTGCCAGCAGGGAAGACAGTGTCTACGAGCAGTACGTC.

This chain connects TRBV6-1 to TRBJ1-2; TRBD1 agrees at 10 bases. The CDR3 is 14 residues long. Germline trimming cut 6 bases from V and 3 bases from J; bases unmatched to any gene: 4. Germline V gene lookup returns CDR1 MNHNS and CDR2 SASEGT. For the CDR3, the DNA is TGTGCCAGCAGCTTCGGACAGGGGGACTATGGCTACACCTTC. Its protein product is CASSFGQGDYGYTF.

The genes are TRBV6-6 and TRBJ2-7; 12 bases fit TRBD1. V lost 5 bases to trimming and J lost 8 bases; unmatched junction nucleotides: 7. The CDR3 runs to 14 residues. Germline assignment: CDR1 MNHNY and CDR2 SVGAGI (reference sequence). The CDR3 coding sequence is TGTGCCAGCAGTCCCGACCGGGACAGGGGGCAGCAGTACGTC. It encodes CASSPDRDRGQQYV.

The gene calls are TRBV4-2 and TRBJ1-2, with 8 nucleotides matching TRBD1. The CDR3 is 17 amino acids. J gave up 2 bases and V 0 bases, and 8 bases lay outside the gene matches. Germline V CDR1 and CDR2: LGHNA, YNFKEQ. This chain's CDR3 is CASSQEPTGDSNYGYTF. Written as DNA, the CDR3 is TGTGCCAGCAGCCAAGAGCCGACAGGGGACTCGAACTATGGCTACACCTTC.

The V and J genes are TRBV5-1 and TRBJ1-1; no clear D. CDR3 length: 14 residues. Trimming pared 1 base from V and 0 bases from J, leaving 7 bases between. The germline gives CDR1 SGHRS, CDR2 YFSETQ. CDR3 nucleotides: TGCGCCAGCAGCTTGAACAGCTTGAACACTGAAGCTTTCTTT. Protein: CASSLNSLNTEAFF.

This clone came up once. The chain has TRBV30 and TRBJ2-2, with unresolved D. The germline V gene has CDR1 GTSNPN and CDR2 SVGIG (reference sequence). CDR3 length: 14 amino acids. Between the trimmed V and J ends, which lost 0 bases and 3 bases, there was a span of 8 bases. This CDR3 reads CAWSVGRYTGELFF. In DNA, the CDR3 is TGTGCCTGGAGTGTTGGCCGCTACACCGGGGAGCTGTTTTTT.

The gene calls are TRBV4-1 and TRBJ1-3; 10 bases line up with TRBD1. The CDR3 contains 15 residues. The ends lost 0 bases at V and 11 bases at J; junction bases unmatched: 7. The germline V gene has CDR1 MGHRA and CDR2 YSYEKL. The CDR3 DNA reads as TGCGCCAGCAGCCAAGAAGGGACAGGGGAAGGCCCCATATATTTT. Translation gives CASSQEGTGEGPIYF.

The CDR3 DNA follows: TGTGCCAGCAGCTTAGCACTAGCGGGGGGGCCAGATACGCAGTATTTT. The encoded protein is CASSLALAGGPDTQYF. This sequence joins TRBV7-2 and TRBJ2-3, with 13 positions matching TRBD2. Per germline, CDR1 SGHTA and CDR2 FQGNSA. The V and J ends lost 0 bases and 4 bases, in that order; junction bases with no gene match: 1. CDR3 length equals 16 residues.

This chain links TRBV4-3 with TRBJ1-1; D perhaps matches TRBD1 (6 bases). The germline V gene has CDR1 LGHNA and CDR2 YSLEER. The CDR3 runs to 17 residues. V lost 1 base and J lost 4, with 19 bases in between. This CDR3 is CASSQGTQGKAATEAFF. The CDR3 bases are TGCGCCAGCAGCCAAGGTACACAGGGAAAGGCTGCCACTGAAGCTTTCTTT.